This T cell receptor (beta chain) was recorded in a study of graft-versus-host responses after intestinal transplantation. Study results and limitations: Peak circulating GvH clone levels were associated with early post-transplant HvG declines. The presence of high graft-versus-host to host-versus-graft clonal ratios in allografts characterized patients with graft-donor T cell macrochimerism.

This table comes from immunoSEQ multiplex PCR, and its TCRdb copy is limited to in-frame clones, with some not included. The sample records 75,000 to 100,000 clones, just under 95% being singletons. Comments on this clone: Its antigen is currently unknown.

There are 13 residues in the CDR3. Germline CDR1 PRHDT, CDR2 FYEKMQ (reference sequence). The ends lost 4 bases at V and 7 bases at J; junction bases unmatched: 5. The sequences come from unstimulated CD8+ T cells sorted from spleen or lymph node cells, collected before intestinal transplant. The receptor was isolated from a human donor who received an intestinal transplant. This chain joins TRBV13 and TRBJ1-1, with 8 bases fitting TRBD1. The CDR3 region has the DNA TGTGCCAGCAGCTCACTGACAGGGGTTGAAGCTTTCTTT. Translating gives CASSSLTGVEAFF.